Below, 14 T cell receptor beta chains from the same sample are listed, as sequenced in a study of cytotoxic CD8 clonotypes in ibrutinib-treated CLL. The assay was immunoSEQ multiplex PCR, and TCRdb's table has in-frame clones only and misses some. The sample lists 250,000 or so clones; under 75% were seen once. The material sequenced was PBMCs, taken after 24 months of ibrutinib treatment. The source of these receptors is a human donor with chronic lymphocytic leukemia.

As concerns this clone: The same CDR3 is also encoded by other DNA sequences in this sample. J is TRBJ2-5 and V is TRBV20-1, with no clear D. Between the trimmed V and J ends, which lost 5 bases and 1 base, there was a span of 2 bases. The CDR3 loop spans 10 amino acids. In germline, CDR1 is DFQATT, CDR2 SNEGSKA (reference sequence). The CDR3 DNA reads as TGCAGTGCTCGCCAAGAGACCCAGTACTTC. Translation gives CSARQETQYF.

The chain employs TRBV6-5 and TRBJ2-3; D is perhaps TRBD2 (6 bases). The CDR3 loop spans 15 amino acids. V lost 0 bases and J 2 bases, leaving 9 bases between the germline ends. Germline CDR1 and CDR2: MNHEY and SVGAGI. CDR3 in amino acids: CASSYSSGVTDTQYF. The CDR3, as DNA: TGTGCCAGCAGTTACTCGTCGGGAGTCACAGATACGCAGTATTTT.

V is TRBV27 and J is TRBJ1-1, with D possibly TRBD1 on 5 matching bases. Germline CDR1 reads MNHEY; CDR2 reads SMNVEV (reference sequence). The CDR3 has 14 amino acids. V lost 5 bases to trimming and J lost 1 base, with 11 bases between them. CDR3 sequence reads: CASSPSTGNTEAFF. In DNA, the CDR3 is TGTGCCAGCAGTCCCTCTACAGGGAACACTGAAGCTTTCTTT.

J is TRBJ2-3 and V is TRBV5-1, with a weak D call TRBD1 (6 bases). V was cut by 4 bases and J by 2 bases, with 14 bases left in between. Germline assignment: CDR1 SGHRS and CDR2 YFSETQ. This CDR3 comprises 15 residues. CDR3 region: CASSAGTPYTDTQYF. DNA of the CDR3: TGCGCCAGCAGCGCCGGGACACCCTACACAGATACGCAGTATTTT.

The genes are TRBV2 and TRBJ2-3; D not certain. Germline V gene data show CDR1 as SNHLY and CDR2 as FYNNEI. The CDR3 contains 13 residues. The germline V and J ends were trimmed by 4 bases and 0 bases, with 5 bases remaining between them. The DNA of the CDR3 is TGTGCCAGCAGTGCGCTCAGCACAGATACGCAGTATTTT. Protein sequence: CASSALSTDTQYF.

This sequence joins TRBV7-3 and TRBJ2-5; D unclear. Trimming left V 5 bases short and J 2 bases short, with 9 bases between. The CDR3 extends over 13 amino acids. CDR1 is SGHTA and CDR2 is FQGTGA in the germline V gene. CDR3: CASSPKAQETQYF. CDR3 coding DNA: TGTGCCAGCAGCCCAAAGGCTCAAGAGACCCAGTACTTC.

The CDR3 here is CASSLLAGTQETQYF. The CDR3 nucleotides are TGTGCCAGCAGCCTACTAGCGGGGACACAAGAGACCCAGTACTTC. V and J are TRBV7-2 and TRBJ2-5; TRBD2 aligns across 10 bases. Per the germline V gene, CDR1 is SGHTA and CDR2 is FQGNSA. The V segment lost 5 bases and the J segment 2 bases; nucleotides outside the gene matches: 5. CDR3 length: 15 amino acids.

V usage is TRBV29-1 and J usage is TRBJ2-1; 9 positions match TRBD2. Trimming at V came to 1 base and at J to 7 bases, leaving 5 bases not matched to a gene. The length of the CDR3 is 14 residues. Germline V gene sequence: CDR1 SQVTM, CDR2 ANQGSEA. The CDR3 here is CSVEVAGVRNEQFF. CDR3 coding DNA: TGCAGCGTTGAAGTAGCGGGAGTTCGTAATGAGCAGTTCTTC.

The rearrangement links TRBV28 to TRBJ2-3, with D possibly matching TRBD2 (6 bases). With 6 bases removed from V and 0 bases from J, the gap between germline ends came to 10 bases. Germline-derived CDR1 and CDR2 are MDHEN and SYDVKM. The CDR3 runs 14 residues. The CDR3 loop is CASRRGLSTDTQYF. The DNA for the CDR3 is TGTGCCAGCAGGCGGGGCCTGAGCACAGATACGCAGTATTTT.

In nucleotides, the CDR3 is TGTGCCAGCAGCCGTACAGGGAGGGGAACTGAAGCTTTCTTT. Protein: CASSRTGRGTEAFF. The chain joins TRBV11-1 to TRBJ1-1; the D gene is possibly TRBD1 (6 bases). Germline values: CDR1 SGHAT, CDR2 FQDESV (reference sequence). Between the trimmed V and J ends, which lost 5 bases and 5 bases, there was a span of 15 bases. The CDR3 sequence is 14 residues long.

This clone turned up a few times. The CDR3 DNA reads as TGTGCCAGCAGTGAATCGGTGTCTTCCTACGAGCAGTACTTC. Translating gives CASSESVSSYEQYF. This chain joins TRBV25-1 and TRBJ2-7, with D hard to call. The CDR3 runs 14 residues. V was pared by 1 base and J by 1 base, with 8 bases between. The germline CDR1 and CDR2 sequences are MGHDK and SYGVNS.

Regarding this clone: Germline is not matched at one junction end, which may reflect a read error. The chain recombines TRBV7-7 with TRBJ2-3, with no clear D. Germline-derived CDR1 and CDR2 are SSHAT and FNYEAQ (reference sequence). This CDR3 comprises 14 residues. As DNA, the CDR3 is TGTGCTAGCAGCTTAGAAGCGCGCACAGATACGCAGTATTTT. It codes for CASSLEARTDTQYF.

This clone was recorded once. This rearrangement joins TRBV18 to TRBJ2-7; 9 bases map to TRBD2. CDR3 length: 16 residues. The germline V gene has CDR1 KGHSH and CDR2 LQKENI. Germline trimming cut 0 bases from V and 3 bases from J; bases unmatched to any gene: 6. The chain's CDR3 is CASSPPRGGIVYEQYF. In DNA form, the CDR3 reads TGTGCCAGCTCACCACCGCGGGGGGGGATAGTCTACGAGCAGTACTTC. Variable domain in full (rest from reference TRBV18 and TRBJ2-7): NAGVMQNPRHLVRRRGQEARLRCSPMKGHSHVYWYRQLPEEGLKFMVYLQKENIIDESGMPKERFSAEFPKEGPSILRIQQVVRGDSAAYFCASSPPRGGIVYEQYFGPGTRLTVT.

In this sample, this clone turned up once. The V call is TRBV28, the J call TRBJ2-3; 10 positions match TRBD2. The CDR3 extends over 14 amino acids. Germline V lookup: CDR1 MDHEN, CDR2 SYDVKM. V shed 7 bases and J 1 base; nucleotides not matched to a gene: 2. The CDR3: CASTSGRGTDTQYF. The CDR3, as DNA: TGTGCCAGCACAAGCGGGAGGGGCACAGATACGCAGTATTTT.